The 23 T cell receptor beta chains below all came from one sample that was sequenced in a study of cytomegalovirus exposure and HLA in healthy donors. The PCR had 60 Vbeta and 13 Jbeta primers. The method was immunoSEQ multiplex PCR; TCRdb's version includes in-frame clones alone and lacks a portion of them. The table lists some 150,000 clones, around 80% of them singletons. The material sequenced was PBMCs. These receptors were collected from a young man in good health and CMV-seropositive.

CDR3 residues: CASTSTGNEQFF. In DNA form, the CDR3 reads TGTGCCAGCACCTCCACGGGTAATGAGCAGTTCTTC. V gene TRBV27 combines with J gene TRBJ2-1; D gene uncertain. CDR3 size: 12 residues. With 7 bases removed from V and 7 bases from J, the gap between germline ends came to 11 bases. CDR1 MNHEY and CDR2 SMNVEV come from the germline V gene (reference sequence).

V is TRBV19 and J is TRBJ2-7; the D gene is possibly TRBD1 (5 bases). Germline values: CDR1 LNHDA, CDR2 SQIVND (reference sequence). V was trimmed by 2 bases and J by 0 bases, leaving 11 bases between them. The CDR3 loop spans 15 amino acids. The CDR3 sequence is CASSIRQKTSYEQYF. CDR3 bases: TGTGCCAGTAGTATACGACAGAAAACCTCCTACGAGCAGTACTTC.

The rearrangement links TRBV10-1 to TRBJ1-5, with D perhaps matching TRBD1 (5 bases). Deletions cut 5 bases from V and 9 bases from J, with 14 bases between. The CDR3 loop spans 13 amino acids. The V gene's germline CDR1 is WNHNN and CDR2 SYGVQD (reference sequence). For the CDR3, the DNA is TGCGCCAGCAGTCCAGACAGAAGTGGGCCCCAGCATTTT. It codes for CASSPDRSGPQHF.

The V call is TRBV19, the J call TRBJ2-2; 8 bases match TRBD2. Germline trimming cut 8 bases from V and 3 bases from J; bases unmatched to any gene: 8. Germline-derived CDR1 and CDR2 are LNHDA and SQIVND (reference sequence). This CDR3 spans 15 amino acids. The CDR3 nucleotides read TGTGCCAGTGGGAGATTAGCGGGGTACACCGGGGAGCTGTTTTTT. Its translation: CASGRLAGYTGELFF.

V gene TRBV25-1 combines with J gene TRBJ2-1; the match to TRBD2 covers 8 bases. With V trimmed by 6 bases and J by 4 bases, 11 bases remained unmatched. The germline CDR1 and CDR2 sequences are MGHDK and SYGVNS. This CDR3 region has 16 residues. As DNA, the CDR3 is TGTGCCAGCAGCTCCTATACTAGCGGAGAATACAATGAGCAGTTCTTC. This sequence encodes CASSSYTSGEYNEQFF.

This clone was recorded a few times. The genes are TRBV2 and TRBJ1-5, with D unclear. Deletions cut 6 bases from V and 7 bases from J, with 13 bases between. Germline V gene sequence: CDR1 SNHLY, CDR2 FYNNEI. The CDR3 length is 13 residues. This chain's CDR3 is CASSPRSLQPQHF. The CDR3 bases are TGTGCCAGCAGCCCCCGGTCGTTGCAGCCCCAGCATTTT.

This chain links TRBV5-1 with TRBJ1-5, with TRBD1 identical over 10 bases. The CDR3 totals 14 residues. Germline V CDR1 and CDR2: SGHRS, YFSETQ. The J segment lost 6 bases and the V segment lost 2 bases, leaving 2 bases of the junction unmatched. The CDR3 loop is CASSFGQGGQPQHF. CDR3 bases: TGCGCCAGCAGCTTCGGACAGGGGGGTCAGCCCCAGCATTTT.

The chain is built from TRBV27 and TRBJ2-1, with unresolved D. CDR1 and CDR2 (germline): MNHEY, SMNVEV (reference sequence). This CDR3 comprises 12 residues. V was clipped by 3 bases and J by 7 bases, with 7 bases between them. The CDR3 DNA sequence: TGTGCCAGCAGTTTTAGTCCAAATGAGCAGTTCTTC. It is translated as CASSFSPNEQFF.

V is TRBV27 and J is TRBJ1-6, with 9 bases fitting TRBD1. Trimming cost V 5 bases and J 6 bases; bases outside gene matches: 8. Germline V lookup: CDR1 MNHEY, CDR2 SMNVEV (reference sequence). The CDR3 length is 16 residues. Here the CDR3 reads CASSIMGQGLNSPLHF. The CDR3 DNA sequence: TGTGCCAGCAGTATTATGGGACAGGGACTTAATTCACCCCTCCACTTT.

The chain links TRBV5-4 to TRBJ1-2; 9 bases match TRBD1. The CDR3 runs to 16 residues. Trimming removed 3 bases from V and 5 bases from J; junction bases left unmatched: 11. The germline V gene has CDR1 SGHNT and CDR2 YYREEE (reference sequence). CDR3: CASSSLQGAKAYGYTF. The DNA of the CDR3 is TGTGCCAGCAGCTCCCTACAGGGGGCGAAGGCTTATGGCTACACCTTC.

This clone was recorded once. The chain recombines TRBV28 with TRBJ1-3; no clear D. V was shortened by 7 bases and J by 1 base, with 20 bases between the two germline ends. Germline V CDR1 and CDR2: MDHEN, SYDVKM. The CDR3 consists of 17 residues. CDR3 nucleotide sequence: TGTGCCAGCACCCCTTTTCCAGGAGGGTCTTCTGGAAACACCATATATTTT. This gives the protein CASTPFPGGSSGNTIYF.

The chain employs TRBV11-3 and TRBJ2-7; D might be TRBD2 (6 bases). The CDR3 sequence is 15 residues long. The germline gives CDR1 SGHNT, CDR2 YENEEA. Between the trimmed V and J ends, which lost 1 base and 2 bases, there was a span of 12 bases. The CDR3 region is CASSLADGGTYEQYF. The CDR3 nucleotides are TGTGCCAGCAGCTTAGCTGACGGAGGGACCTACGAGCAGTACTTC.

The genes are TRBV28 and TRBJ2-2, with D possibly TRBD2 on 7 matching bases. CDR1 is MDHEN and CDR2 is SYDVKM in the germline V gene. V lost 6 bases to trimming and J lost 1 base, with 9 bases between them. CDR3 size: 14 residues. CDR3 sequence: CASRGGQNTGELFF. The CDR3 DNA follows: TGTGCCAGCAGGGGGGGGCAGAACACCGGGGAGCTGTTTTTT.

This CDR3 is CASSQVGGDGYTF. As DNA, the CDR3 is TGTGCCAGCAGCCAAGTAGGGGGTGATGGCTACACCTTC. The V gene is TRBV14, the J gene TRBJ1-2; D possibly corresponds to TRBD1 (6 bases). Germline assignment: CDR1 SGHDN and CDR2 FVKESK. The CDR3 consists of 13 residues. Trimming took 1 base from V and 6 from J, leaving 9 bases between them. Supplemented by reference TRBV14 and TRBJ1-2, the full variable domain reads EAGVTQFPSHSVIEKGQTVTLRCDPISGHDNLYWYRRVMGKEIKFLLHFVKESKQDESGMPNNRFLAERTGGTYSTLKVQPAELEDSGVYFCASSQVGGDGYTFGSGTRLTVV.

The chain joins TRBV19 to TRBJ2-1; TRBD1 agrees at 8 bases. V shed 1 base, J shed 7 bases, and the junction held 6 bases outside the gene matches. This CDR3 has 15 amino acids. The germline V gene encodes CDR1 LNHDA and CDR2 SQIVND (reference sequence). CDR3 protein: CASSIVTQGANEQFF. The CDR3 bases are TGTGCCAGTAGTATAGTCACCCAGGGGGCGAATGAGCAGTTCTTC. The whole variable domain, remainder taken from reference TRBV19 and TRBJ2-1, is DGGITQSPKYLFRKEGQNVTLSCEQNLNHDAMYWYRQDPGQGLRLIYYSQIVNDFQKGDIAEGYSVSREKKESFPLTVTSAQKNPTAFYLCASSIVTQGANEQFFGPGTRLTVL.

In this sample, this clone turned up once. The chain links TRBV18 to TRBJ1-5; D remains unclear. Trimming cost V 2 bases and J 0 bases, with 8 bases left between them. CDR1 and CDR2 from the germline V gene are KGHSH and LQKENI. The CDR3 extends over 15 amino acids. The CDR3 nucleotides read TGTGCCAGCTCACCAAGAGGGAATAGCAATCAGCCCCAGCATTTT. Translating it yields CASSPRGNSNQPQHF.

This clone appeared once. J is TRBJ1-4 and V is TRBV19, with D uncertain. Germline V lookup: CDR1 LNHDA, CDR2 SQIVND (reference sequence). The CDR3 runs to 14 residues. The V gene lost 6 bases and the J gene lost 6 bases, with 14 bases spanning the gap. The CDR3 nucleotides are TGTGCCAGTAGCCCCGGCGGCGGAGATGAAAAACTGTTTTTT. It is translated as CASSPGGGDEKLFF.

V is TRBV11-2 and J is TRBJ2-1; TRBD1 is a possible D gene (5 bases). CDR1 is SGHAT, CDR2 FQNNGV, per germline. Trimming took off 3 bases at V and 10 bases at J, with 13 bases between the two ends. The length of the CDR3 is 13 residues. As DNA, the CDR3 is TGTGCCAGCAGCTTTATCCCAGGGTCGGAGCAGTTCTTC. It yields the protein CASSFIPGSEQFF.

CDR3 sequence: CASSFGDRSGNKPQHF. The CDR3 DNA reads TGTGCCAGCTCCTTTGGGGACAGGAGCGGTAACAAGCCCCAGCATTTT. The chain employs TRBV19 and TRBJ1-5; 8 positions match TRBD1. The CDR3 contains 16 residues. Germline V gives CDR1 LNHDA, CDR2 SQIVND (reference sequence). The junction had 18 bases not matched to a gene; V was cut back by 9 bases and J by 8 bases.

The J gene is TRBJ2-3, the V gene TRBV27; 10 bases align to TRBD2. CDR1 MNHEY and CDR2 SMNVEV come from the germline V gene (reference sequence). Trimming removed 6 bases from V and 3 bases from J; junction bases left unmatched: 3. The CDR3 has 14 amino acids. CDR3 residues: CASSRLAGTDTQYF. CDR3 DNA: TGTGCCAGCAGCCGACTAGCGGGTACAGATACGCAGTATTTT.

The chain couples TRBV19 to TRBJ1-4; a weak D match, TRBD1 (5 bases). This CDR3 is 15 amino acids long. V was clipped by 3 bases and J by 5 bases, with 13 bases between them. Germline V lookup: CDR1 LNHDA, CDR2 SQIVND (reference sequence). The CDR3 region has the DNA TGTGCCAGTAGTATTTCCGGGACTCTAAATGAAAAACTGTTTTTT. Translated, it gives CASSISGTLNEKLFF.

The V gene is TRBV4-1, the J gene TRBJ2-1; 10 positions match TRBD2. The CDR3 totals 15 residues. After removal of 2 bases from V and 6 bases from J, the junction contained 4 bases not matched to a gene. In germline, CDR1 is MGHRA, CDR2 YSYEKL. For the CDR3, the DNA is TGCGCCAGCAGCCAAATAGCGGGAGGAAGCAATGAGCAGTTCTTC. Protein sequence: CASSQIAGGSNEQFF.

This clone was counted once. The chain uses TRBV7-9 and TRBJ2-1, with 11 positions matching TRBD1. Per the germline V gene, CDR1 is SEHNR and CDR2 is FQNEAQ (reference sequence). This CDR3 has 15 residues. Unmatched junction bases numbered 9, after V lost 6 bases and J lost 8 bases. As DNA, the CDR3 is TGTGCCAGCAGGACCGGGACAGGGGGTTCCGATGAGCAGTTCTTC. This translates into CASRTGTGGSDEQFF. The entire variable domain, with the rest obtained from reference TRBV7-9 and TRBJ2-1, is as follows: DTGVSQNPRHKITKRGQNVTFRCDPISEHNRLYWYRQTLGQGPEFLTYFQNEAQLEKSRLLSDRFSAERPKGSFSTLEIQRTEQGDSAMYLCASRTGTGGSDEQFFGPGTRLTVL.